The 14 T cell receptor beta chains in this list originate from one sample, sequenced in a study of identical twins. MiXCR, applied by TCRdb to the 5' RACE reads, yields one record per CDR3 protein. The sample lists about 240,000 distinct CDR3 sequences; approximately 11% were seen once. This same sample was also part of a study on yellow fever vaccine responses in identical twins.

The sequenced sample consisted of memory (CD45RO+) T cells sorted from blood. The receptor source for this set is a woman aged 18-30 years in good health.

The chain uses TRBV27 and TRBJ2-7, with TRBD1 matching 9 bases. This CDR3 is built from 19 residues. Losses at the gene ends were 0 bases for V and 6 bases for J; bases not matched to a gene: 18. CDR1 is MNHEY and CDR2 is SMNVEV in the germline V gene (reference sequence). CDR3 DNA sequence: TGTGCCAGCAGTTTATCGATCGTCATCCGCCGAGACAGGGGGATCGAGCAGTACTTC. Its protein is CASSLSIVIRRDRGIEQYF.

This clonotype came up a few times. The V gene is TRBV12-3 or TRBV12-4, the J gene TRBJ2-2; D call uncertain. V lost 1 base and J 5 bases, leaving 5 bases between the germline ends. There are 13 residues in the CDR3. In DNA, the CDR3 is TGTGCCAGCAGTTTAGGACTTACCGGGGAGCTGTTTTTT. Translation gives CASSLGLTGELFF.

The chain links TRBV7-9 to TRBJ2-1; D tentatively reads TRBD1 or TRBD2 (5 bases each). V was shortened by 0 bases and J by 11 bases, with 14 bases between the two germline ends. The CDR3 consists of 14 residues. Germline CDR1 and CDR2: SEHNR and FQNEAQ (reference sequence). The CDR3 reads CASSLARDLRKQFF. The CDR3, as DNA: TGTGCCAGCAGCTTAGCTAGGGACCTCAGGAAGCAGTTCTTC.

The chain combines TRBV18 with TRBJ2-1, with D tentatively TRBD2 (6 bases). Germline values: CDR1 KGHSH, CDR2 LQKENI. The V gene lost 4 bases and the J gene lost 4 bases, with 14 bases spanning the gap. The CDR3 covers 15 residues. The CDR3, as DNA: TGTGCCAGCTCACTTGGAGAGGGGACTTACAATGAGCAGTTCTTC. As protein: CASSLGEGTYNEQFF.

This clonotype has a handful of counts. CDR3 DNA sequence: TGTGCCAGCAGTTACGGTTGGACAGGGGCGTCCCGCTCCTACGAGCAGTACTTC. Amino acids: CASSYGWTGASRSYEQYF. The chain links TRBV6-5 to TRBJ2-7; 9 bases are shared with TRBD1. The germline CDR1 and CDR2 sequences are MNHEY and SVGAGI. The J segment lost 0 bases and the V segment lost 2 bases, leaving 11 bases of the junction unmatched. The CDR3 has 18 residues.

This rearrangement joins TRBV11-2 to TRBJ2-7; 8 nucleotides align to TRBD2. Per the germline V gene, CDR1 is SGHAT and CDR2 is FQNNGV. V gave up 4 bases and J gave up 7 bases; unmatched junction bases: 9. CDR3 length: 14 amino acids. In nucleotides, the CDR3 is TGTGCCAGCAGCTACTCGGCGGCGGGAGGAGAGCAGTACTTC. This translates into CASSYSAAGGEQYF.

This clonotype was detected a few times. The rearrangement uses TRBV14 and TRBJ2-3; D not resolved. Germline V gene data show CDR1 as SGHDN and CDR2 as FVKESK. The CDR3 has 14 amino acids. The ends were cut back, 0 bases at V and 2 bases at J, with 6 bases in the middle. The CDR3 loop is CASSQDMSTDTQYF. The DNA of the CDR3 is TGTGCCAGCAGCCAAGATATGTCCACAGATACGCAGTATTTT.

This clonotype was detected a few times. J is TRBJ1-3 and V is TRBV5-1, with TRBD1 as a possible D gene (6 bases). Germline CDR1 SGHRS, CDR2 YFSETQ. The CDR3 sequence is 14 residues long. V lost 4 bases and J 0 bases, leaving 8 bases between the germline ends. CDR3 in DNA: TGCGCCAGCAGCCAGGGGTTCTCTGGAAACACCATATATTTT. Its translation is CASSQGFSGNTIYF.

This clonotype was detected only a few times. As DNA, the CDR3 is TGTGCCAGCACCCTCTCTCGGGGTTATCAGCCCCAGCATTTT. Translated, it gives CASTLSRGYQPQHF. The chain is built from TRBV28 and TRBJ1-5; D is uncertain. With 7 bases removed from V and 5 bases from J, the gap between germline ends came to 15 bases. The CDR3 totals 14 residues. Germline CDR1 MDHEN, CDR2 SYDVKM. Using reference TRBV28 and TRBJ1-5 for the parts outside the CDR3, the full variable domain is DVKVTQSSRYLVKRTGEKVFLECVQDMDHENMFWYRQDPGLGLRLIYFSYDVKMKEKGDIPEGYSVSREKKERFSLILESASTNQTSMYLCASTLSRGYQPQHFGDGTRLSIL.

This clonotype was detected only a few times. V gene TRBV28 combines with J gene TRBJ2-1; unclear D gene. From germline, CDR1 is MDHEN and CDR2 SYDVKM. Trimming stripped 7 bases from V and 5 bases from J, with 15 bases between. The CDR3 totals 14 residues. The CDR3 here is CASNRESPNNEQFF. The CDR3 nucleotides read TGTGCCAGCAATCGAGAGTCCCCTAACAATGAGCAGTTCTTC.

J is TRBJ2-1 and V is TRBV24-1; tentative D call: TRBD2 (5 bases). In germline, CDR1 is KGHDR, CDR2 SFDVKD. The germline V and J ends were trimmed by 9 bases and 9 bases, with 14 bases remaining between them. The CDR3 has 12 residues. The CDR3 nucleotides are TGTGCCACCGATCCGGGGATCGGTGAGCAGTTCTTC. Translated, it gives CATDPGIGEQFF.

This chain links TRBV6-1 with TRBJ2-3, with D tentatively TRBD1 (6 bases). CDR3 length: 14 residues. Per germline, CDR1 MNHNS and CDR2 SASEGT. V lost 6 bases and J 1 base, leaving 11 bases between the germline ends. The CDR3 region has the DNA TGTGCCAGCAGACAGGGTTTCGGCACAGATACGCAGTATTTT. Encoded protein: CASRQGFGTDTQYF.

The V gene is TRBV14, the J gene TRBJ2-1, with a possible D match to TRBD2 (5 bases). Trimming cost V 4 bases and J 7 bases, with 20 bases left between them. Germline V gives CDR1 SGHDN, CDR2 FVKESK. The CDR3 runs to 16 residues. CDR3 region: CASSLYGLFSRNEQFF. In DNA form, the CDR3 reads TGTGCCAGCAGCCTGTATGGACTCTTCTCAAGGAATGAGCAGTTCTTC.

This chain links TRBV12-3 or TRBV12-4 with TRBJ1-5; 8 bases line up with TRBD1. The CDR3 consists of 15 residues. The junction had 12 bases not matched to a gene; V was cut back by 7 bases and J by 7 bases. The CDR3 spells CASTPDRAIGQPQHF. DNA for the CDR3: TGTGCCAGCACCCCGGACAGGGCGATAGGGCAGCCCCAGCATTTT.